Below, 30 T cell receptor beta chains from the same sample are listed, as sequenced in a study of glioma-infiltrating T cells. Using RNA template, CDR3s of TCR alpha and beta were amplified with iRepertoire arm-PCR. TCRdb reprocessed the multiplex PCR reads via MiXCR and lists one record per CDR3 protein. The sample has fewer than 500,000 distinct CDR3 sequences, 41% seen once. The sequencing sample was made of glioma tissue, nonneoplastic brain tissue, or PBMCs (not recorded which). These receptors were obtained from a human donor with low-grade glioma or glioblastoma, undergoing nonglioma brain surgery, or in good health (not recorded which).

CDR3: CASSEMVAAHETQYF. CDR3 coding DNA: TGTGCCAGCAGTGAGATGGTGGCTGCACACGAGACCCAGTACTTC. The rearrangement joins TRBV6-1 to TRBJ2-5; D remains ambiguous. This CDR3 is built from 15 residues. CDR1 and CDR2 from the germline V gene are MNHNS and SASEGT. Trimming cost V 3 bases and J 5 bases, with 16 bases left between them.

This clonotype has ten or more counts. This sequence joins TRBV27 and TRBJ2-7, with D possibly matching TRBD1 (5 bases). This CDR3 is built from 16 residues. V lost 4 bases to trimming and J lost 3 bases, with 19 bases between them. CDR1 and CDR2 (germline): MNHEY, SMNVEV (reference sequence). The CDR3 coding sequence is TGTGCCAGCAGTTCCCCCCTGACAGCTGCTAGCTACGAGCAGTACTTC. Translation gives CASSSPLTAASYEQYF.

A remark on this clonotype: A read error may be the cause here, since a much bigger clone is one base away. The CDR3 is CASRPLHGEQFF. The CDR3 DNA reads as TGTGCCAGCAGGCCCTTGCACGGGGAGCAGTTCTTC. V usage is TRBV28 and J usage is TRBJ2-1; D not certain. The ends were cut back, 6 bases at V and 10 bases at J, with 13 bases in the middle. Per germline, CDR1 MDHEN and CDR2 SYDVKM. The CDR3 runs to 12 residues.

In regard to this clonotype: A much larger clone differs by one base, so this may be a read error. This rearrangement joins TRBV15 to TRBJ2-7; perhaps D is TRBD1 or TRBD2 (6 bases each). CDR3 length: 15 amino acids. Per germline, CDR1 LNHNV and CDR2 YYDKDF (reference sequence). In DNA form, the CDR3 reads TGTTCCACCAGCAGAGATGGGGGGCAGGCCTACGAGCAGTACTTC. This gives the protein CSTSRDGGQAYEQYF.

The chain employs TRBV7-2 and TRBJ2-5; 8 nucleotides line up with TRBD1. The length of the CDR3 is 14 residues. Per germline, CDR1 SGHTA and CDR2 FQGNSA. V was pared by 5 bases and J by 2 bases, with 4 bases of the junction left unmatched. DNA for the CDR3: TGTGCCAGCAGCCGGGACAGGATACAAGAGACCCAGTACTTC. Residues: CASSRDRIQETQYF.

The chain is built from TRBV27 and TRBJ2-7; 9 bases match TRBD1. The CDR3 consists of 14 residues. V shed 6 bases and J 3 bases; nucleotides not matched to a gene: 6. The V gene's germline CDR1 is MNHEY and CDR2 SMNVEV (reference sequence). The CDR3 DNA sequence: TGTGCCAGCAGCGGGACAGGGATATTCTACGAGCAGTACTTC. Translated: CASSGTGIFYEQYF.

A few counts support this clonotype. The genes are TRBV25-1 and TRBJ2-1; the D gene is possibly TRBD2 (6 bases). Germline CDR1 and CDR2: MGHDK and SYGVNS. The CDR3 totals 18 residues. The V and J ends lost 1 base and 8 bases respectively, with 24 bases between them. CDR3 bases: TGTGCCAGCAGTGAATTGAAGGGACTCACGGAATTTAACGATGAGCAGTTCTTC. Its translation: CASSELKGLTEFNDEQFF.

The chain carries TRBV7-9 and TRBJ1-5; D not resolved. V lost 5 bases and J 2 bases, leaving 10 bases between the germline ends. This CDR3 region has 14 residues. Germline CDR1 and CDR2: SEHNR and FQNEAQ (reference sequence). CDR3 sequence reads: CASSPVAGNQPQHF. In DNA form, the CDR3 reads TGTGCCAGCAGCCCGGTCGCGGGCAATCAGCCCCAGCATTTT. Variable domain in full (rest from reference TRBV7-9 and TRBJ1-5): DTGVSQNPRHKITKRGQNVTFRCDPISEHNRLYWYRQTLGQGPEFLTYFQNEAQLEKSRLLSDRFSAERPKGSFSTLEIQRTEQGDSAMYLCASSPVAGNQPQHFGDGTRLSIL.

This clonotype has more than one count but fewer than ten. The chain couples TRBV6-6 to TRBJ2-1, with 14 nucleotides matching TRBD2. CDR1 is MNHNY, CDR2 SVGAGI, per germline (reference sequence). This CDR3 contains 15 residues. Unmatched junction bases numbered 2, after V lost 2 bases and J lost 8 bases. The DNA of the CDR3 is TGTGCCAGCAGTTACGGGACTAGCGGGAGCTATGAGCAGTTCTTC. Amino acid sequence: CASSYGTSGSYEQFF.

The chain employs TRBV7-9 and TRBJ2-7; TRBD1 matches at 9 bases. The J call may not be correct, given that the DNA end is closer to TRBJ2-4. The CDR3 sequence is 12 residues long. CDR1 SEHNR and CDR2 FQNEAQ come from the germline V gene (reference sequence). The CDR3 reads CASTGTGIIQYF. Written as DNA, the CDR3 is TGTGCCAGCACGGGGACAGGGATCATTCAGTACTTC.

This chain joins TRBV6-1 and TRBJ1-3, with unresolved D. Germline values: CDR1 MNHNS, CDR2 SASEGT. The CDR3 is 15 amino acids. V was shortened by 8 bases and J by 4 bases, with 18 bases between the two germline ends. Here the CDR3 reads CASGSGDYYGNTIYF. The CDR3 coding sequence is TGTGCCAGCGGATCAGGCGACTATTACGGAAACACCATATATTTT.

This clonotype showed up just a few times. A much bigger clone sits one base away, suggesting this may be a read error. The chain employs TRBV6-6 and TRBJ2-7; D is undetermined. Trimming cost V 2 bases and J 6 bases, with 11 bases left between them. CDR3 length: 13 residues. Germline loops: CDR1 MNHNY, CDR2 SVGAGI (reference sequence). The CDR3 nucleotides read TGTGCCAGCAGTTACGGATATAGCACCGAGCAGTACTTC. Protein: CASSYGYSTEQYF.

There are many counts of this clonotype. The chain recombines TRBV28 with TRBJ2-7; TRBD2 matches 15 bases. V shed 4 bases, J shed 7 bases, and the junction held 5 bases outside the gene matches. The CDR3 has 15 residues. Germline V gene sequence: CDR1 MDHEN, CDR2 SYDVKM. The CDR3, as DNA: TGTGCCAGCAGTTCCCCGGGACTAGCGGGAGGTGAGCAGTACTTC. This encodes CASSSPGLAGGEQYF. The full variable domain, completed using reference TRBV28 and TRBJ2-7, is DVKVTQSSRYLVKRTGEKVFLECVQDMDHENMFWYRQDPGLGLRLIYFSYDVKMKEKGDIPEGYSVSREKKERFSLILESASTNQTSMYLCASSSPGLAGGEQYFGPGTRLTVT.

This clonotype appeared many times. J is TRBJ2-4 and V is TRBV6-1, with D uncertain. This CDR3 spans 13 amino acids. The germline V gene has CDR1 MNHNS and CDR2 SASEGT. Between the trimmed V and J ends, which lost 4 bases and 3 bases, there was a span of 7 bases. The CDR3 bases are TGTGCCAGCAGTGTGGGCAGCAAAAACATTCAGTACTTC. It translates to CASSVGSKNIQYF.

As concerns this clonotype: This may be a read error, as it is one base from a much larger clone. Since no conserved phenylalanine or tryptophan closes the CDR3, a read error is the likely cause. This sequence joins TRBV6-6 and TRBJ2-1, with TRBD1 as a possible D gene (6 bases). CDR3 size: 18 residues. V was pared by 0 bases and J by 5 bases, with 20 bases between. Germline V gene data show CDR1 as MNHNY and CDR2 as SVGAGI (reference sequence). The CDR3 DNA sequence: TGTGCCAGCAGTTACTCGGGGGCAAGCGGTTGGGACCACAATGAGCAGTTCCTC. Protein product: CASSYSGASGWDHNEQFL.

Many counts were recorded for this clonotype. V and J are TRBV28 and TRBJ1-1; 8 positions match TRBD1. Trimming cost V 5 bases and J 5 bases; bases outside gene matches: 7. The CDR3 is made up of 14 amino acids. Per the germline V gene, CDR1 is MDHEN and CDR2 is SYDVKM. The CDR3 sequence: CASSTRTGGTEAFF. In DNA form, the CDR3 reads TGTGCCAGCAGTACCCGTACAGGGGGGACTGAAGCTTTCTTT.

The chain recombines TRBV7-2 with TRBJ2-1; 11 bases agree with TRBD2. V was clipped by 0 bases and J by 10 bases; unmatched bases: 2. This CDR3 comprises 14 residues. CDR1 and CDR2 (germline): SGHTA, FQGNSA. The CDR3 nucleotides are TGTGCCAGCAGCTTAGCGGCTAGCGGGGGGGAGCAGTTCTTC. This encodes CASSLAASGGEQFF.

The V and J genes are TRBV14 and TRBJ2-2, with 8 positions matching TRBD2. The germline V gene encodes CDR1 SGHDN and CDR2 FVKESK. J was trimmed by 4 bases and V by 6 bases; bases with no gene match: 16. The CDR3 runs to 18 residues. CDR3 protein: CASSPRGREGRGTGELFF. CDR3 nucleotides: TGTGCCAGCAGTCCAAGGGGACGGGAGGGCCGGGGCACCGGGGAGCTGTTTTTT.

The chain links TRBV14 to TRBJ2-7, with TRBD2 matching over 12 bases. Looked up from germline, CDR1 is SGHDN and CDR2 is FVKESK. The ends lost 7 bases at V and 4 bases at J; junction bases unmatched: 8. This CDR3 is built from 15 residues. CDR3 in amino acids: CASILQTSGSYEQYF. The CDR3 nucleotides read TGTGCCAGCATCCTGCAGACTAGCGGGAGTTACGAGCAGTACTTC.

About this clonotype: The CDR3 carries no conserved terminal phenylalanine or tryptophan, so it likely arises from a read error. The CDR3 loop reads CATSETTFGASPKDTQYS. As DNA, the CDR3 is TGTGCCACCAGCGAAACGACCTTCGGGGCATCCCCCAAAGATACGCAGTATTCT. The chain employs TRBV15 and TRBJ2-3, with D perhaps assigned TRBD1 or TRBD2 (5 bases each). V was cut by 5 bases and J by 5 bases, with 26 bases left in between. Germline CDR1 is LNHNV and CDR2 is YYDKDF (reference sequence). The CDR3 sequence is 18 residues long.

Concerning this clonotype itself: An end of the junction differs from the germline gene, which may be a read error. This chain joins TRBV6-1 and TRBJ2-7; the D gene is possibly TRBD1 (7 bases). CDR1 and CDR2 from the germline V gene are MNHNS and SASEGT. The CDR3 length is 17 residues. The CDR3 loop is CASSPLGLRGESYEQYF. DNA for the CDR3: TGTGCCAGCAGTCCCCTCGGCCTCAGGGGGGAATCCTACGAGCAATACTTC.

The sample holds a few counts of this clonotype. This sequence joins TRBV5-8 and TRBJ2-1; D is undetermined. V gave up 0 bases and J gave up 5 bases, with 9 bases separating them. The CDR3 contains 14 residues. CDR1 SGHTS and CDR2 YDEGEE come from the germline V gene. DNA for the CDR3: TGTGCCAGCAGCTTGGAGCTCACCGACAATGAGCAGTTCTTC. Encoded protein: CASSLELTDNEQFF.

The rearrangement uses TRBV18 and TRBJ2-1; possibly TRBD1 for D (6 bases). Deletions cut 3 bases from V and 8 bases from J, with 17 bases between. Germline loops: CDR1 KGHSH, CDR2 LQKENI. The CDR3 loop spans 15 amino acids. In DNA form, the CDR3 reads TGTGCCAGCTCACCGCCACAGGGACCCGGCGATGAGCAGTTCTTC. It specifies CASSPPQGPGDEQFF.

This clonotype was recorded at least ten times. This chain connects TRBV27 to TRBJ1-2, with D hard to call. The germline V gene encodes CDR1 MNHEY and CDR2 SMNVEV (reference sequence). V lost 2 bases and J 5 bases, leaving 12 bases between the germline ends. The CDR3 sequence is 14 residues long. The CDR3 DNA is TGTGCCAGCAGTTTAAACGGCGGAGGGTATGGCTACACCTTC. The encoded protein is CASSLNGGGYGYTF.

This clonotype was recorded a few times. The chain is built from TRBV6-2 or TRBV6-3 and TRBJ2-1, with 7 bases matching TRBD2. Germline values: CDR1 MNHEY, CDR2 SVGEGT. CDR3 length: 18 amino acids. Germline trimming cut 9 bases from V and 3 bases from J; bases unmatched to any gene: 20. The CDR3 DNA reads as TGTGCCAGTCAGGATCAAAGTGGCGGGAGTCGAGGCTACAATGAGCAGTTCTTC. Translated: CASQDQSGGSRGYNEQFF.

As regards this clonotype: This may be a read error, as it is one base from a much larger clone. The V gene is TRBV28, the J gene TRBJ2-5; perhaps TRBD1 as D (6 bases). This CDR3 has 15 residues. The V end was cut by 8 bases, the J end by 6 bases, with 22 bases between. The germline gives CDR1 MDHEN, CDR2 SYDVKM. In DNA, the CDR3 is TGTGCCAGCTCGCAAGCAGAGACAGGCGAAAAGACCCAGTACTTC. Translated: CASSQAETGEKTQYF.

This clonotype was recorded at least ten times. The chain recombines TRBV6-2 or TRBV6-3 with TRBJ2-7, with D possibly TRBD1 on 6 matching bases. In germline, CDR1 is MNHEY, CDR2 SVGEGT. This CDR3 spans 18 amino acids. Trimming pared 4 bases from V and 1 base from J, leaving 23 bases between. The CDR3 region has the DNA TGTGCCAGCAGTTCCCGACAGGTGGGACGAGAAAGGTCCTACGAGCAGTACTTC. This gives the protein CASSSRQVGRERSYEQYF.

This clonotype was observed a few times. DNA for the CDR3: TGTGCCAGCAGTGAACCCGGACCTATAGCGGGAGCCTCCTACAATGAGCAGTTCTTC. It encodes CASSEPGPIAGASYNEQFF. V usage is TRBV6-1 and J usage is TRBJ2-1; 9 positions agree with TRBD2. V lost 2 bases and J lost 0; bases outside the gene matches: 11. Per the germline V gene, CDR1 is MNHNS and CDR2 is SASEGT. The CDR3 extends over 19 amino acids.

This clonotype came up a few times. The V gene is TRBV20-1, the J gene TRBJ2-7, with D perhaps matching TRBD2 (7 bases). CDR3 length: 16 amino acids. Germline loops: CDR1 DFQATT, CDR2 SNEGSKA (reference sequence). V lost 0 bases and J lost 6, with 21 bases in between. CDR3 nucleotide sequence: TGCAGTGCTAGAGATCCCCAAGGAGGGGGAGGGGGCGAGCAGTACTTC. The encoded protein is CSARDPQGGGGGEQYF.

This clonotype was detected only a few times. This chain links TRBV15 with TRBJ2-7, with a tentative D call TRBD2 (5 bases). The germline V gene encodes CDR1 LNHNV and CDR2 YYDKDF (reference sequence). The CDR3 has 15 amino acids. Trimming removed 1 base from V and 9 bases from J, with 19 bases in between. The CDR3 bases are TGTGCCACCAGCAGAGTGAGACTGGACTCCTCCTGGCAGTACTTC. Translation gives CATSRVRLDSSWQYF.